This TCR beta chain originates from a study of cytomegalovirus exposure and HLA in healthy donors. Study outcomes and limitations: Cytomegalovirus status, reportedly, was diagnosed with high specificity and sensitivity by the classifier. Common viral pathogens seemed, in a later analysis, to connect with several of the most significant clusters.

Primers for the PCR totalled 60 Vbeta and 13 Jbeta. Using immunoSEQ multiplex PCR, the repertoire was profiled, and TCRdb retains in-frame clones only, with some absent. Here the sample spans 150,000 to 200,000 clones, over 75% being singletons. CDR1 SGHRS and CDR2 YFSETQ come from the germline V gene. CDR3 length: 16 residues. J gave up 0 bases and V 3 bases, and 5 bases lay outside the gene matches. A note on this clone: Its antigen is unknown.

This TCR derives from a man aged 18 to 29 in good health and CMV-seropositive. The sample comprised PBMCs. The V call is TRBV5-1, the J call TRBJ1-4; TRBD1 agrees at 7 bases. CDR3 DNA: TGCGCCAGCAGCTCGGGACAGACAGCAACTAATGAAAAACTGTTTTTT. It translates to CASSSGQTATNEKLFF.